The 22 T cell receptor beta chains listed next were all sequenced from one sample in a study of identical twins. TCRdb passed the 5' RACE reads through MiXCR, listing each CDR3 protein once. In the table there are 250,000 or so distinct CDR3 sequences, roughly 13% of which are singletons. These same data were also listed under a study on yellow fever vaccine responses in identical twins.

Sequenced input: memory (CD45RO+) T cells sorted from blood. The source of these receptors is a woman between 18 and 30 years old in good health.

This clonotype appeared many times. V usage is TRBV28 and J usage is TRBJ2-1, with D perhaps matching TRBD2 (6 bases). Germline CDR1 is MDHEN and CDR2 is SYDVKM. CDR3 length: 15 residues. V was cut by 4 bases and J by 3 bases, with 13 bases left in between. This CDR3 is CASSSPTSLYNEQFF. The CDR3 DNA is TGTGCCAGCAGTTCTCCGACTAGTCTCTACAATGAGCAGTTCTTC.

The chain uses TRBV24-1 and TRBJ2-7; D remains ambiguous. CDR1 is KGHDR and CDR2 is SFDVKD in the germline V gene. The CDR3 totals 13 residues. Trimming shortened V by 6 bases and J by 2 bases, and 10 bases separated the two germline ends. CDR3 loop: CATSQAATYEQYF. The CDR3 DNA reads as TGTGCCACCAGTCAGGCAGCGACCTACGAGCAGTACTTC.

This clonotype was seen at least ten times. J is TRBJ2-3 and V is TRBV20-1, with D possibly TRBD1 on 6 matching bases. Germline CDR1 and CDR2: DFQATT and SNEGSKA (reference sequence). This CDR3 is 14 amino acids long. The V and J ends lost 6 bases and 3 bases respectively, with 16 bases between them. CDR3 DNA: TGCAGTGCGCCTCCAATGACAGGAACAGATACGCAGTATTTT. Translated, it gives CSAPPMTGTDTQYF.

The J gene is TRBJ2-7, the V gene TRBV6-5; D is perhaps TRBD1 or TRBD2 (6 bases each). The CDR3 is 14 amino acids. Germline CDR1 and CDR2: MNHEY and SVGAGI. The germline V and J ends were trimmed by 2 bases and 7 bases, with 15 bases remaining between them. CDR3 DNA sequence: TGTGCCAGCAGTTACGATGGGGGGCCGTCAGAGCAGTACTTC. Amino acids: CASSYDGGPSEQYF.

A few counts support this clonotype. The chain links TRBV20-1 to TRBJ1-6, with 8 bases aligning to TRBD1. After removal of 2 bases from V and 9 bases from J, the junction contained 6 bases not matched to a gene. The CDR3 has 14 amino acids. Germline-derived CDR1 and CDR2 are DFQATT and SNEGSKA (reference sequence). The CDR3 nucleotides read TGCAGTGCTAGACAGGGGGCGCATGGTTCACCCCTCCACTTT. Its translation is CSARQGAHGSPLHF.

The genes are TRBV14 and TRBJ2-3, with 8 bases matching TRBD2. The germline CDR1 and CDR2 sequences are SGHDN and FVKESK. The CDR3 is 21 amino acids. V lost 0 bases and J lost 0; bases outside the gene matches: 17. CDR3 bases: TGTGCCAGCAGCCAAGATCGTGATAGCGGGGAAATCCTCACTAGCACAGATACGCAGTATTTT. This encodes CASSQDRDSGEILTSTDTQYF.

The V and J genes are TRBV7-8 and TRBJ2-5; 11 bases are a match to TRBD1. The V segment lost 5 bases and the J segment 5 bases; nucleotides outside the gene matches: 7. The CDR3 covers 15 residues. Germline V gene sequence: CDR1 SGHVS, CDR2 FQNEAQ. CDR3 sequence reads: CASSLRDRGGETQYF. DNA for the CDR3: TGTGCCAGCAGCCTACGGGACAGGGGGGGGGAGACCCAGTACTTC.

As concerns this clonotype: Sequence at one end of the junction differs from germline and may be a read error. DNA for the CDR3: TGTGCCAGCAGTTACTCGCGGGCCTACGATGAGCAGTTCTTC. Amino acids: CASSYSRAYDEQFF. The chain links TRBV6-2 or TRBV6-3 to TRBJ2-1; D possibly corresponds to TRBD2 (5 bases). Germline CDR1 and CDR2: MNHEY and SVGEGT. This CDR3 is built from 14 residues.

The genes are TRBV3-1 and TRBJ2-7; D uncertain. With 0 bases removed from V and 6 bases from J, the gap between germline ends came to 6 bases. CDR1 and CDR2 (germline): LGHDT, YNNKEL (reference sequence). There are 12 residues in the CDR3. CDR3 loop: CASSQEWREQYF. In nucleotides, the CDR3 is TGTGCCAGCAGCCAAGAGTGGCGCGAGCAGTACTTC.

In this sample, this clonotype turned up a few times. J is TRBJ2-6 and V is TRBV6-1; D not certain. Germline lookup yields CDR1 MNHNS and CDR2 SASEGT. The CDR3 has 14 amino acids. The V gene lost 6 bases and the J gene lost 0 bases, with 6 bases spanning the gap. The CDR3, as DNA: TGTGCCAGCAGGTCAGCCTCTGGGGCCAACGTCCTGACTTTC. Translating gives CASRSASGANVLTF.

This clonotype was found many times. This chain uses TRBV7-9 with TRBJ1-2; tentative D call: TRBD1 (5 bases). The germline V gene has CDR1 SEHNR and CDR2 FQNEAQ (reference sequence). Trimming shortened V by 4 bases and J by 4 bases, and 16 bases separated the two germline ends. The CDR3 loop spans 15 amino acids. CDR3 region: CASSSQGVGSYGYTF. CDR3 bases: TGTGCCAGCAGCTCCCAGGGAGTCGGAAGCTATGGCTACACCTTC.

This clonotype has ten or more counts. The CDR3 sequence is CASSSPLEAFGNEQFF. CDR3 nucleotides: TGTGCCAGCAGTTCACCCCTCGAGGCATTTGGCAATGAGCAGTTCTTC. The rearrangement uses TRBV28 and TRBJ2-1; D unresolved. The V gene's germline CDR1 is MDHEN and CDR2 SYDVKM. CDR3 length equals 16 residues. The germline V and J ends were trimmed by 4 bases and 6 bases, with 19 bases remaining between them.

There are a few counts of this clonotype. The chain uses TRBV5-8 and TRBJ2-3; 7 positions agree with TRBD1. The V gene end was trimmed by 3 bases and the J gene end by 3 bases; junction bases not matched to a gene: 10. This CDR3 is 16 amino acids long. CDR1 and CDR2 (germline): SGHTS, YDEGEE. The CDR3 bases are TGTGCCAGCAGCTCCGGCCAGGGGGTTTGGACAGATACGCAGTATTTT. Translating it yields CASSSGQGVWTDTQYF.

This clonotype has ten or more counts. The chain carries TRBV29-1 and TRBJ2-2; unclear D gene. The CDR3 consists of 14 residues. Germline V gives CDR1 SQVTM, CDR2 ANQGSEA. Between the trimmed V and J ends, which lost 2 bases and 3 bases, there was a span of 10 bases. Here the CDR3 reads CSVEKGFHTGELFF. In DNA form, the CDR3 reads TGCAGCGTTGAAAAGGGCTTCCACACCGGGGAGCTGTTTTTT.

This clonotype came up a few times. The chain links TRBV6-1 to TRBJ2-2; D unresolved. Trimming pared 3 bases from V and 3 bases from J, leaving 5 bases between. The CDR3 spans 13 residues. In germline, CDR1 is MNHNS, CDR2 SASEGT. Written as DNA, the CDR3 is TGTGCCAGCAGTGACGCGGACACCGGGGAGCTGTTTTTT. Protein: CASSDADTGELFF.

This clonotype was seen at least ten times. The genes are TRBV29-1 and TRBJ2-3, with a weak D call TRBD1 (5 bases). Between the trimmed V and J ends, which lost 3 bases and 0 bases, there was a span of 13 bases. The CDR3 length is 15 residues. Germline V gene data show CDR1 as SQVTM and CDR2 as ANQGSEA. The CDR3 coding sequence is TGCAGCGTTGATGGGGCGGACGGTAGCACAGATACGCAGTATTTT. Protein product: CSVDGADGSTDTQYF.

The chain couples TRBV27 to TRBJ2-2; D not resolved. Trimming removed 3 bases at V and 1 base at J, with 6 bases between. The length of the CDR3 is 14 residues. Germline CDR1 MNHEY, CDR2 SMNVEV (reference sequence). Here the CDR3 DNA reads TGTGCCAGCAGTTTCACCGGGAACACCGGGGAGCTGTTTTTT. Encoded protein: CASSFTGNTGELFF.

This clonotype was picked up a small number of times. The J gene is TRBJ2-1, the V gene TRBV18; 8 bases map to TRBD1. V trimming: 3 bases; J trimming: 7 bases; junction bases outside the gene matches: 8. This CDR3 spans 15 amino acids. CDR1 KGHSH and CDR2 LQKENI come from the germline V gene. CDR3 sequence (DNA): TGTGCCAGCTCACCCCAGAGGACAGGGTTGAATGAGCAGTTCTTC. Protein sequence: CASSPQRTGLNEQFF.

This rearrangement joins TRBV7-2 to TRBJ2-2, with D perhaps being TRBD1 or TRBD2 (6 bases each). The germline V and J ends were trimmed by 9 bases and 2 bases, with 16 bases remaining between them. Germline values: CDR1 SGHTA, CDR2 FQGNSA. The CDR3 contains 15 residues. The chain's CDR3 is CASLRDNLNTGELFF. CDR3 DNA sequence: TGTGCCAGTCTGCGGGACAACCTAAACACCGGGGAGCTGTTTTTT.

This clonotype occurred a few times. The CDR3 DNA follows: TGCAGTGCTAGAGGTAACACTGAAGCTTTCTTT. As protein: CSARGNTEAFF. The rearrangement uses TRBV20-1 and TRBJ1-1; D gene ambiguous. Between the trimmed V and J ends, which lost 1 base and 2 bases, there was a span of 2 bases. The CDR3 has 11 amino acids. Germline CDR1 and CDR2: DFQATT and SNEGSKA (reference sequence).

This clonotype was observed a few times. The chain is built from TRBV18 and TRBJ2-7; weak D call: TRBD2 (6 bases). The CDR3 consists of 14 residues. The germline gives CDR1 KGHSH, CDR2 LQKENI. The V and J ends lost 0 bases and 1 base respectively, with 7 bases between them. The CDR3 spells CASSPPTSSYEQYF. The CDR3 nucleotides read TGTGCCAGCTCACCACCGACTAGTTCCTACGAGCAGTACTTC.

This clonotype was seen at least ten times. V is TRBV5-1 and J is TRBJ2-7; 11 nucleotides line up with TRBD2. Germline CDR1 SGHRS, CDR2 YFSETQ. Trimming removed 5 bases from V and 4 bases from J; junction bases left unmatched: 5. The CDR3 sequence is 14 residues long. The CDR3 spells CASRSLAGAYEQYF. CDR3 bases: TGCGCCAGCAGATCACTAGCGGGAGCTTACGAGCAGTACTTC.